This T cell receptor (beta chain) was sequenced in a study of siplizumab effects on memory and regulatory T cells. This clone was seen only once. The length of the CDR3 is 16 residues. CDR1 and CDR2 (germline): SGHRS, YFSETQ. The V and J ends lost 3 bases and 0 bases, in that order; junction bases with no gene match: 7. Clones were read by immunoSEQ multiplex PCR, and TCRdb kept only the in-frame ones, dropping some. The data show about 94,000 clones, with 90% to 95% seen just once and around 0.3% held by the top ten. Sequencing used non-Treg CD4+ T cells sorted from blood. The rearrangement uses TRBV5-1 and TRBJ2-3; 7 bases match TRBD2. The source is a human donor in good health. The CDR3 region has the DNA TGCGCCAGCAGCTCCAGAGCGGGATTTAGCACAGATACGCAGTATTTT. Protein sequence: CASSSRAGFSTDTQYF.